The rows below give T cell receptor beta chains drawn from one sample of a study of CD8 T cells in ankylosing spondylitis. TCRdb passed the 5' RACE reads through MiXCR, listing each CDR3 protein once. The repertoire has a few hundred thousand distinct CDR3 sequences, 20% to 25% of them found once; the top ten carry about a sixth. The sequenced sample was blood, either unsorted or a sorted T cell fraction (not recorded which). The receptors derive from a male donor with ankylosing spondylitis. CDR3s include the opening cysteine and the closing phenylalanine or tryptophan. D genes are given only for firm matches. Size is stated for part of the rows, as once, few or many counts, or as a class when the clone is expanded.

v_gene	d_gene	abundance	j_gene	CDR3nt	CDR3aa
TRBV4-2	.	.	TRBJ1-4	TGTGCCAGCAGCCAACTGAGTGAAAAACTGTTTTTT	CASSQLSEKLFF
TRBV7-2	TRBD2	few	TRBJ2-3	TGTGCCAGCAGCTTATCAGCGGGAGTACAAGATACGCAGTATTTT	CASSLSAGVQDTQYF
TRBV6-2/TRBV6-3	.	.	TRBJ1-5	TGTGCCAGCAGTTACAGGGGCGGGAAGGATCAGCCCCAGCATTTT	CASSYRGGKDQPQHF
TRBV29-1	.	many	TRBJ1-1	TGCAGCATCCGGTGGGGGGCCACTGAAGCTTTCTTT	CSIRWGATEAFF
TRBV10-3	TRBD2	few	TRBJ2-1	TGTGCCATCAGTGATCTCGCGGGAGTGTCCTACAATGAGCAGTTCTTC	CAISDLAGVSYNEQFF
TRBV7-8	.	few	TRBJ1-2	TGTGCCAGCAGCTCAAACAGGGACTATGGCTACACCTTC	CASSSNRDYGYTF
TRBV27	.	few	TRBJ2-1	TGTGCCAGCAGTTTATCTGGTCGACTGGATATCTACAATGAGCAGTTCTTC	CASSLSGRLDIYNEQFF
TRBV5-1	TRBD2	.	TRBJ2-7	TGCGCCAGCAGCTTTGCGGGAGGCTTCCACGAGCAGTACTTC	CASSFAGGFHEQYF
TRBV28	.	few	TRBJ1-2	TGTGCCAGCAGTTTTCCTGGGGACTTCTATGGCTACACCTTC	CASSFPGDFYGYTF
TRBV29-1	.	.	TRBJ2-7	TGCAGCGTATCCGGGACTCACTCCTACGAGCAGTACTTC	CSVSGTHSYEQYF
TRBV4-3	.	few	TRBJ2-7	TGCGCCAGCAGCCAGGTCCCGGGCCAACAAAAGTACTTC	CASSQVPGQQKYF
TRBV6-1	.	.	TRBJ2-7	TGTGCCAGCAGACTCCACTCCTCAAGCTCCTACGAGCAGTACTTC	CASRLHSSSSYEQYF
TRBV11-2	TRBD2	.	TRBJ2-3	TGTGCCAGCAGCTTAGATGGGGGGAGGGTAGATACGCAGTATTTT	CASSLDGGRVDTQYF
TRBV3-1	.	.	TRBJ1-6	TGTGCCAGCAGCCCCCCGGGAGGGGGTTGGTCACCCCTCCACTTT	CASSPPGGGWSPLHF
TRBV2	.	.	TRBJ2-1	TGTGCCAGCAGTGAAGCTCGGTCTTCGAATGAGCAGTTCTTC	CASSEARSSNEQFF
TRBV2	TRBD2	few	TRBJ2-1	TGTGCCAGCAGTGAGGCGGGAGTTACTGAGCAGTTCTTC	CASSEAGVTEQFF
TRBV24-1	.	.	TRBJ1-5	TGTGCCTCCAGTGATGGCCCAGGGCAGGCCCAGCATTTT	CASSDGPGQAQHF
TRBV3-1	TRBD2	.	TRBJ2-2	TGTGCCAGCAGCCGACACGGGAGGGCCGGGGAGCTGTTTTTT	CASSRHGRAGELFF
TRBV5-1	.	.	TRBJ2-3	TGCGCCAGCAGCTACGGGGGTTCGGATACGCAGTATTTT	CASSYGGSDTQYF
TRBV2	.	many	TRBJ1-4	TGTGCCAGCAGGACGGGTAATGAAAAACTGTTTTTT	CASRTGNEKLFF
TRBV7-9	.	.	TRBJ2-2	TGTGCCAGCAGCCAAGACACCGGGGAGCTGTTTTTT	CASSQDTGELFF
TRBV6-5	.	few	TRBJ2-7	TGTGCCAGCAGTTACTCGAGGGGGTACGACGAGCAGTACTTC	CASSYSRGYDEQYF
TRBV12-3/TRBV12-4	TRBD1	.	TRBJ1-2	TGTGCCAGCAGTTTAAGTGGGACAGCTTATGGCTACACCTTC	CASSLSGTAYGYTF
TRBV6-4	TRBD2	many	TRBJ2-1	TGTGCCAGCAGTGATCCCTTAGCGGGGAATGAGCAGTTCTTC	CASSDPLAGNEQFF
TRBV6-1	TRBD1	.	TRBJ1-2	TGTGCCAGCAATCCCCAGGGGGAGTCTGGCTACACCTTC	CASNPQGESGYTF
TRBV18	.	.	TRBJ2-3	TGTGCCAGCTCACCACCGGACGGGATCGACGATACGCAGTATTTT	CASSPPDGIDDTQYF
TRBV12-3/TRBV12-4	.	many	TRBJ2-2	TGTGCCAGCAGTTTAATATGGGACACCGGGGAGCTGTTTTTT	CASSLIWDTGELFF
TRBV5-1	.	.	TRBJ2-1	TGCGCCAGCAGGCTGGTGGGTGAGCAGTTCTTC	CASRLVGEQFF
TRBV11-2	.	few	TRBJ2-1	TGTGCCAGCAGCTTAGATCCTAGCGTGGTGGTGGGTGAGCAGTTCTTC	CASSLDPSVVVGEQFF
TRBV20-1	.	.	TRBJ2-7	TGCAGTGCTAGCGATGGAGATTTTAGGTACGAGCAGTACTTC	CSASDGDFRYEQYF
TRBV20-1	.	.	TRBJ2-5	TGCAGTGCTAGCAAGTCCCAAGAGACCCAGTACTTC	CSASKSQETQYF
TRBV7-2	.	many	TRBJ2-5	TGTGCCAGCAGCTTAGGGGCAGTCCAAGAGACCCAGTACTTC	CASSLGAVQETQYF
TRBV11-2	.	.	TRBJ1-5	TGTGCCAGCAGCCCGAACCGAGGCAATCAGCCCCAGCATTTT	CASSPNRGNQPQHF
TRBV7-2	TRBD2	.	TRBJ2-1	TGTGCCAGCAGCTTAATGGCTAGCGGGAGGGCCAATGAGCAGTTCTTC	CASSLMASGRANEQFF
TRBV20-1	.	.	TRBJ2-3	TGCAGTGCTAAGGGTCTGTTCTCAGATACGCAGTATTTT	CSAKGLFSDTQYF
TRBV7-3	.	.	TRBJ2-2	TGTGCCAGCAGCCCTGAGTCTTCCATCACGGGCGGGGAGCTGTTTTTT	CASSPESSITGGELFF
TRBV29-1	.	few	TRBJ1-1	TGCAGCGTTGTGTGGCTTGTGGACACTGAAGCTTTCTTT	CSVVWLVDTEAFF
TRBV10-3	TRBD2	few	TRBJ2-2	TGTGCCATCAGTGAGCGGCTAGCGGGAGTTCCCGGGGAGCTGTTTTTT	CAISERLAGVPGELFF
TRBV7-3	TRBD2	.	TRBJ2-3	TGTGCCAGCAGCTTAGGCGGACTAGTTACGTCAGATACGCAGTATTTT	CASSLGGLVTSDTQYF
TRBV3-1	.	few	TRBJ1-1	TGTGCCAGCAGCCAAGGGGGCAGGGGACCCTTGTGGACTGAAGCTTTCTTT	CASSQGGRGPLWTEAFF
TRBV5-1	.	many	TRBJ1-5	TGCGCCAGCAGCTTGGTCAGTGGCTATCAGCCCCAGCATTTT	CASSLVSGYQPQHF